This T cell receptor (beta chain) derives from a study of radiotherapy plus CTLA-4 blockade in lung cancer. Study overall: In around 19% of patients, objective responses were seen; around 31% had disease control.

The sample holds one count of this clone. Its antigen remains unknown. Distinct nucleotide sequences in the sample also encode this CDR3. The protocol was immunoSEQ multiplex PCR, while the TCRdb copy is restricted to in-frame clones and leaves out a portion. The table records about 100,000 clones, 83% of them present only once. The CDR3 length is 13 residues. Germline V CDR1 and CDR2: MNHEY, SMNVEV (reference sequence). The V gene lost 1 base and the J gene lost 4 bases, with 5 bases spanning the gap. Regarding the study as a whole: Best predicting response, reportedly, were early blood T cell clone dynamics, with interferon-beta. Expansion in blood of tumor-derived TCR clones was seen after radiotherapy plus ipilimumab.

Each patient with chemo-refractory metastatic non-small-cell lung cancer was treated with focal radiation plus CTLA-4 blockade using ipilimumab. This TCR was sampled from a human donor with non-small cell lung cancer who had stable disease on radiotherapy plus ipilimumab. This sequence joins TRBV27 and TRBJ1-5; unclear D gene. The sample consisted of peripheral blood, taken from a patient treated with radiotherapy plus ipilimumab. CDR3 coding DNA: TGTGCCAGCAGTTTATTCAGAAATCAGCCCCAGCATTTT. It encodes CASSLFRNQPQHF.